This passage covers 29 T cell receptor beta chains from one sample sequenced in a study of shared clonotypes between healthy human individuals. Selected positively for CCR7 and CD45RO-negative, naive CD8 cells excluded terminally differentiated effector memory CD45RA+ cells. This table comes from immunoSEQ multiplex PCR, and its TCRdb copy is limited to in-frame clones, with some not included. The data contain some 2.1 million clones, 93% of them seen just once; the ten biggest clones take up over 1.5%. Material: naive CD8+ T cells from PBMCs. Every receptor here comes from a man aged 18 to 35 in good health. Some clones in this sample may be carry-over from other donors' samples.

A word on this clone: The same CDR3 arises from other DNA sequences in this sample as well. V is TRBV9 and J is TRBJ2-3; D uncertain. The ends were cut back, 2 bases at V and 0 bases at J, with 4 bases in the middle. Germline V gene sequence: CDR1 SGDLS, CDR2 YYNGEE. The CDR3 runs to 13 residues. CDR3 sequence (DNA): TGTGCCAGCAGCGTCGCTAGCACAGATACGCAGTATTTT. It translates to CASSVASTDTQYF.

The J gene is TRBJ2-7, the V gene TRBV5-4; D is undetermined. Germline CDR1 reads SGHNT; CDR2 reads YYREEE (reference sequence). The CDR3 is 9 amino acids. The V and J ends lost 7 bases and 1 base respectively, with 0 bases between them. The CDR3 DNA reads as TGTGCCAGCTCCTACGAGCAGTACTTC. It is translated as CASSYEQYF.

Only a few counts were recorded for this clone. The sample holds other DNA sequences that translate to the same CDR3. The chain employs TRBV2 and TRBJ2-7, with D perhaps being TRBD1 or TRBD2 (5 bases each). The germline V gene encodes CDR1 SNHLY and CDR2 FYNNEI. This CDR3 is 13 amino acids long. V lost 2 bases, J lost 2 bases, and 7 bases lay in between. The CDR3 protein is CASSERGPYEQYF. Here the CDR3 DNA reads TGTGCCAGCAGTGAAAGGGGACCCTACGAGCAGTACTTC.

This clone was detected only once. V gene TRBV27 combines with J gene TRBJ2-1; TRBD1 matches at 7 bases. J lost 5 bases, V lost 6 bases, and 4 bases had no gene match. Germline-derived CDR1 and CDR2 are MNHEY and SMNVEV (reference sequence). The CDR3 covers 13 residues. The CDR3 DNA follows: TGTGCCAGCAGCCCGACAGGGAACAATGAGCAGTTCTTC. Residues: CASSPTGNNEQFF.

This clone was observed once. The CDR3 DNA follows: TGTGCCAGCAGCTTGGGGGGTAGCAATCAGCCCCAGCATTTT. Its protein product is CASSLGGSNQPQHF. This chain links TRBV9 with TRBJ1-5, with D maybe TRBD1 (5 bases). The V and J ends lost 4 bases and 0 bases respectively, with 8 bases between them. Germline V gene sequence: CDR1 SGDLS, CDR2 YYNGEE. The CDR3 consists of 14 residues. The full variable domain, in which reference TRBV9 and TRBJ1-5 provide the parts outside the CDR3, is DSGVTQTPKHLITATGQRVTLRCSPRSGDLSVYWYQQSLDQGLQFLIQYYNGEERAKGNILERFSAQQFPDLHSELNLSSLELGDSALYFCASSLGGSNQPQHFGDGTRLSIL.

This clone was counted once. J is TRBJ2-2 and V is TRBV28; D is unclear. The CDR3 is made up of 12 amino acids. The germline gives CDR1 MDHEN, CDR2 SYDVKM. Trimming left V 5 bases short and J 6 bases short, with 7 bases between. The DNA of the CDR3 is TGTGCCAGCAGTGAGACCCCCGGGGAGCTGTTTTTT. Protein: CASSETPGELFF.

The chain links TRBV29-1 to TRBJ2-1; possible D gene TRBD1, 6 bases. This CDR3 is 14 amino acids long. The V gene's germline CDR1 is SQVTM and CDR2 ANQGSEA. Trimming shortened V by 2 bases and J by 5 bases, and 13 bases separated the two germline ends. The CDR3 bases are TGCAGCGTTGAAACCGGGACACGGAACAATGAGCAGTTCTTC. This translates into CSVETGTRNNEQFF.

The rearrangement links TRBV6-5 to TRBJ1-2; D gene uncertain. CDR3 length: 14 residues. Trimming pared 4 bases from V and 1 base from J, leaving 10 bases between. Germline V lookup: CDR1 MNHEY, CDR2 SVGAGI. The CDR3 coding sequence is TGTGCCAGCAGTTGGTCAGAGGATAACTATGGCTACACCTTC. It yields the protein CASSWSEDNYGYTF.

V and J are TRBV2 and TRBJ2-7; TRBD1 agrees at 8 bases. Germline CDR1 and CDR2: SNHLY and FYNNEI. The CDR3 is made up of 15 amino acids. The junction had 10 bases not matched to a gene; V was cut back by 7 bases and J by 2 bases. In DNA, the CDR3 is TGTGCCAGCATAAACCGGGACAGGACGGCCTACGAGCAGTACTTC. Protein sequence: CASINRDRTAYEQYF.

With regard to this clone: The identical CDR3 is also encoded by other nucleotide sequences in the sample. This rearrangement joins TRBV19 to TRBJ1-1; D unresolved. Germline values: CDR1 LNHDA, CDR2 SQIVND (reference sequence). The CDR3 has 13 amino acids. V was cut by 1 base and J by 1 base, with 4 bases left in between. The CDR3 reads CASSIVWNTEAFF. CDR3 in DNA: TGTGCCAGTAGTATAGTGTGGAACACTGAAGCTTTCTTT.

The chain joins TRBV5-8 to TRBJ2-7; D not certain. V lost 0 bases and J lost 6, with 7 bases in between. CDR1 and CDR2 from the germline V gene are SGHTS and YDEGEE. This CDR3 is built from 12 residues. CDR3 in amino acids: CASSLGVGEQYF. DNA for the CDR3: TGTGCCAGCAGCTTGGGGGTTGGCGAGCAGTACTTC.

J is TRBJ1-2 and V is TRBV5-8; no reliable D call. The V and J ends lost 0 bases and 4 bases respectively, with 4 bases between them. Per germline, CDR1 SGHTS and CDR2 YDEGEE. This CDR3 region has 12 residues. For the CDR3, the DNA is TGTGCCAGCAGCTTGGACGGCTATGGCTACACCTTC. It yields the protein CASSLDGYGYTF.

The chain carries TRBV7-6 and TRBJ2-3; D remains unclear. With 0 bases removed from V and 2 bases from J, the gap between germline ends came to 3 bases. The germline CDR1 and CDR2 sequences are SGHVS and FNYEAQ. This CDR3 is 13 amino acids long. The chain's CDR3 is CASSLAYTDTQYF. DNA of the CDR3: TGTGCCAGCAGCTTAGCGTACACAGATACGCAGTATTTT.

This chain connects TRBV19 to TRBJ2-7; D is possibly TRBD2 (6 bases). Per the germline V gene, CDR1 is LNHDA and CDR2 is SQIVND (reference sequence). This CDR3 spans 16 amino acids. Trimming stripped 3 bases from V and 2 bases from J, with 17 bases between. In nucleotides, the CDR3 is TGTGCCAGTAGTATGTTCGGAGGGGCCCCTACCTACGAGCAGTACTTC. Its translation is CASSMFGGAPTYEQYF.

CDR3 in amino acids: CASRRTLSSYEQYF. The CDR3 DNA reads as TGTGCCAGCAGACGGACATTGAGCTCCTACGAGCAGTACTTC. V and J are TRBV28 and TRBJ2-7; D perhaps matches TRBD1 (5 bases). The V gene lost 6 bases and the J gene lost 0 bases, with 12 bases spanning the gap. Looked up from germline, CDR1 is MDHEN and CDR2 is SYDVKM. The CDR3 totals 14 residues.

CDR3 nucleotide sequence: TGTGCCAGCAGCGTAGTAACAGGGGAGACCGGGGAGCTGTTTTTT. Translation: CASSVVTGETGELFF. The V gene is TRBV9, the J gene TRBJ2-2, with TRBD1 matching 7 bases. After removal of 0 bases from V and 5 bases from J, the junction contained 4 bases not matched to a gene. Looked up from germline, CDR1 is SGDLS and CDR2 is YYNGEE. This CDR3 is built from 15 residues.

This clone was detected only a few times. The rearrangement links TRBV28 to TRBJ1-1; D unresolved. Germline V gives CDR1 MDHEN, CDR2 SYDVKM. Trimming pared 1 base from V and 5 bases from J, leaving 11 bases between. The CDR3 spans 14 residues. CDR3 region: CASSLLPVGTEAFF. CDR3 in DNA: TGTGCCAGCAGTTTATTGCCCGTAGGGACTGAAGCTTTCTTT.

The V and J genes are TRBV28 and TRBJ1-5; 9 bases match TRBD1. Germline-derived CDR1 and CDR2 are MDHEN and SYDVKM. The CDR3 consists of 14 residues. The junction had 7 bases not matched to a gene; V was cut back by 6 bases and J by 7 bases. CDR3 in DNA: TGTGCCAGCAGAATACAGGGGGCAGGACAGCCCCAGCATTTT. Its translation is CASRIQGAGQPQHF.

The V and J genes are TRBV29-1 and TRBJ2-2; D possibly corresponds to TRBD2 (6 bases). Germline lookup yields CDR1 SQVTM and CDR2 ANQGSEA. This CDR3 is built from 17 residues. Trimming removed 3 bases at V and 1 base at J, with 18 bases between. The CDR3 loop is CSVESGRQTGNTGELFF. CDR3 DNA sequence: TGCAGCGTTGAGTCGGGGAGGCAGACGGGGAACACCGGGGAGCTGTTTTTT.

CDR3: CASSFAQGPGETQYF. Written as DNA, the CDR3 is TGTGCCAGCAGCTTTGCACAGGGGCCTGGGGAGACCCAGTACTTC. V gene TRBV7-6 combines with J gene TRBJ2-5; 7 positions match TRBD1. CDR1 and CDR2 from the germline V gene are SGHVS and FNYEAQ. The CDR3 is made up of 15 amino acids. Unmatched junction bases numbered 9, after V lost 3 bases and J lost 5 bases.

The rearrangement joins TRBV6-5 to TRBJ2-7; D is ambiguous. Germline CDR1 and CDR2: MNHEY and SVGAGI. V was clipped by 5 bases and J by 5 bases, with 7 bases between them. The CDR3 contains 11 residues. The CDR3 sequence is CASSLGHEQYF. The CDR3 DNA reads TGTGCCAGCAGTCTAGGACACGAGCAGTACTTC.

This clone has just one count. The chain is built from TRBV15 and TRBJ2-7; 7 positions match TRBD1. CDR3 length: 13 amino acids. With V trimmed by 5 bases and J by 3 bases, 4 bases remained unmatched. Looked up from germline, CDR1 is LNHNV and CDR2 is YYDKDF (reference sequence). The CDR3 protein is CATSERQGYEQYF. CDR3 coding DNA: TGTGCCACCAGCGAAAGACAGGGCTACGAGCAGTACTTC.

Remarks on this clone: Other DNA sequences in the same sample also yield this CDR3. CDR3 DNA sequence: TGTGCCAGCAGTCCACAGGGGGACTATGGCTACACCTTC. Its protein product is CASSPQGDYGYTF. The rearrangement uses TRBV27 and TRBJ1-2; 8 bases fit TRBD1. V lost 5 bases and J lost 3; bases outside the gene matches: 2. The CDR3 is 13 residues long. Germline V gene data show CDR1 as MNHEY and CDR2 as SMNVEV (reference sequence).

In the case of this clone: Other nucleotide sequences from this sample produce the same CDR3. The V call is TRBV27, the J call TRBJ2-7; D tentatively fits TRBD1 or TRBD2 (5 bases each). The V and J ends lost 2 bases and 0 bases respectively, with 8 bases between them. Germline loops: CDR1 MNHEY, CDR2 SMNVEV (reference sequence). CDR3 size: 14 residues. CDR3 nucleotides: TGTGCCAGCAGTTTACTGGGGGTCTCCTACGAGCAGTACTTC. Its protein is CASSLLGVSYEQYF.

This clone appeared once. The V gene is TRBV10-3, the J gene TRBJ2-2; 9 bases agree with TRBD2. This CDR3 region has 17 residues. Trimming removed 3 bases from V and 2 bases from J; junction bases left unmatched: 7. CDR1 and CDR2 from the germline V gene are ENHRY and SYGVKD. This CDR3 reads CAISDKLAGLNTGELFF. The CDR3 DNA is TGTGCCATCAGTGACAAGCTAGCGGGACTTAACACCGGGGAGCTGTTTTTT.

V gene TRBV6-5 combines with J gene TRBJ2-1, with D possibly called TRBD1 or TRBD2 (5 bases each). The CDR3 contains 15 residues. The germline V gene encodes CDR1 MNHEY and CDR2 SVGAGI. V gave up 4 bases and J gave up 3 bases, with 13 bases separating them. The CDR3 DNA follows: TGTGCCAGCAGTTCCGGGACGACAGTCTACAATGAGCAGTTCTTC. This codes for CASSSGTTVYNEQFF.

V gene TRBV5-1 combines with J gene TRBJ2-2; D is tentatively TRBD1 or TRBD2 (5 bases each). CDR1 is SGHRS and CDR2 is YFSETQ in the germline V gene. Trimming shortened V by 0 bases and J by 6 bases, and 15 bases separated the two germline ends. The CDR3 is 16 residues long. CDR3 DNA: TGCGCCAGCAGCTTGGCCCCAGGGATGGGAGCCGGGGAGCTGTTTTTT. Protein: CASSLAPGMGAGELFF.

This clone was recorded once. J is TRBJ2-3 and V is TRBV7-7; 12 positions match TRBD2. V trimming: 5 bases; J trimming: 2 bases; junction bases outside the gene matches: 2. Germline-derived CDR1 and CDR2 are SSHAT and FNYEAQ (reference sequence). The CDR3 totals 15 residues. CDR3 in amino acids: CASSRTSGTTDTQYF. The CDR3 region has the DNA TGTGCCAGCAGCCGGACTAGCGGGACCACAGATACGCAGTATTTT.

The chain couples TRBV27 to TRBJ2-7; TRBD2 agrees at 7 bases. The CDR3 length is 14 residues. With V trimmed by 3 bases and J by 4 bases, 6 bases remained unmatched. Looked up from germline, CDR1 is MNHEY and CDR2 is SMNVEV (reference sequence). CDR3 region: CASSFKWEGYEQYF. CDR3 sequence (DNA): TGTGCCAGCAGTTTTAAGTGGGAGGGGTACGAGCAGTACTTC.